Listed here are 27 T cell receptor beta chains from one sample, sequenced in a study of T cell repertoires in cytomegalovirus infection. TCRdb itself ran the reads through MiXCR, one entry per CDR3 protein. The top ten hold around 12% of the sample, which has about 310,000 distinct CDR3 sequences, roughly 16% seen once. Sequenced sample: PBMCs. The receptors shown here come from a human donor in good health (CMV status not recorded). Some clones in this sample may be carry-over from other donors' samples.

In this sample, this clonotype turned up a few times. The chain links TRBV5-6 to TRBJ2-3; D is unresolved. The CDR3 loop spans 15 amino acids. Germline CDR1 SGHDT, CDR2 YYEEEE. Trimming pared 4 bases from V and 0 bases from J, leaving 12 bases between. For the CDR3, the DNA is TGTGCCAGCAGCCCCTGGGGTTGGAGCACAGATACGCAGTATTTT. Residues: CASSPWGWSTDTQYF.

This clonotype showed up just a few times. This chain uses TRBV20-1 with TRBJ1-5; D possibly corresponds to TRBD1 (5 bases). The germline V and J ends were trimmed by 5 bases and 3 bases, with 14 bases remaining between them. CDR3 length: 14 residues. Per the germline V gene, CDR1 is DFQATT and CDR2 is SNEGSKA (reference sequence). CDR3 DNA: TGCAGTGCTCCCCCAAGGGGAACCAATCAGCCCCAGCATTTT. Translating it yields CSAPPRGTNQPQHF.

This clonotype was counted at least ten times. The chain couples TRBV19 to TRBJ2-2; 8 bases are a match to TRBD2. Germline assignment: CDR1 LNHDA and CDR2 SQIVND (reference sequence). The ends lost 10 bases at V and 2 bases at J; junction bases unmatched: 3. The CDR3 spans 13 residues. CDR3 region: CAIAGPNTGELFF. The CDR3 DNA reads as TGTGCCATAGCGGGACCTAACACCGGGGAGCTGTTTTTT.

This clonotype was counted only a few times. This sequence joins TRBV6-2 or TRBV6-3 and TRBJ2-1; TRBD1 might be the D (6 bases). V shed 0 bases and J shed 0 bases, with 12 bases lying between them. CDR1 is MNHEY and CDR2 is SVGEGT in the germline V gene. The CDR3 contains 17 residues. In DNA form, the CDR3 reads TGTGCCAGCAGTTACTCGTGGGGGCCCGGCTCCTACAATGAGCAGTTCTTC. This translates into CASSYSWGPGSYNEQFF.

The chain carries TRBV4-1 and TRBJ1-1, with 9 bases lining up with TRBD1. Germline assignment: CDR1 MGHRA and CDR2 YSYEKL. Trimming at V came to 4 bases and at J to 1 base, leaving 4 bases not matched to a gene. This CDR3 is built from 15 residues. This CDR3 is CASSPGQGPNTEAFF. The CDR3 coding sequence is TGCGCCAGCAGCCCAGGACAGGGGCCGAACACTGAAGCTTTCTTT.

The chain employs TRBV29-1 and TRBJ1-2; D ambiguous. The germline V gene has CDR1 SQVTM and CDR2 ANQGSEA. The V gene lost 6 bases and the J gene lost 8 bases, with 16 bases spanning the gap. This CDR3 contains 12 residues. In DNA, the CDR3 is TGCAGCGTGACGACCGAATATTGGGGCTACACCTTC. Its translation is CSVTTEYWGYTF.

This clonotype has a count of ten or more. This sequence joins TRBV6-2 or TRBV6-3 and TRBJ2-7; 12 bases align to TRBD2. V shed 4 bases and J 4 bases; nucleotides not matched to a gene: 8. The CDR3 runs to 16 residues. CDR1 and CDR2 (germline): MNHEY, SVGEGT. The CDR3 loop reads CASSSSGTSGSYEQYF. Written as DNA, the CDR3 is TGTGCCAGCAGTTCCTCCGGGACTAGCGGGTCTTACGAGCAGTACTTC.

The gene calls are TRBV2 and TRBJ1-2; 8 bases are a match to TRBD1. CDR3 length: 15 residues. J lost 0 bases, V lost 4 bases, and 4 bases had no gene match. CDR1 is SNHLY, CDR2 FYNNEI, per germline. The CDR3 DNA sequence: TGTGCCAGCAGTGGGGGGACAGGCCCTAACTATGGCTACACCTTC. Protein sequence: CASSGGTGPNYGYTF.

The chain combines TRBV5-4 with TRBJ2-3; D is possibly TRBD1 (5 bases). Germline assignment: CDR1 SGHNT and CDR2 YYREEE (reference sequence). V was pared by 0 bases and J by 3 bases, with 8 bases between. This CDR3 spans 14 amino acids. The CDR3, as DNA: TGTGCCAGCAGCTTGGGACAGACGACAGATACGCAGTATTTT. It translates to CASSLGQTTDTQYF.

This clonotype was picked up a small number of times. V and J are TRBV20-1 and TRBJ1-1; D remains unclear. Trimming cost V 0 bases and J 11 bases, with 16 bases left between them. The CDR3 covers 13 residues. Germline loops: CDR1 DFQATT, CDR2 SNEGSKA (reference sequence). The CDR3 sequence: CSARDRSSRPAFF. CDR3 coding DNA: TGCAGTGCTAGAGATCGGAGTTCTAGACCGGCTTTCTTT.

This chain uses TRBV5-1 with TRBJ2-2; TRBD1 agrees at 10 bases. The CDR3 sequence is 16 residues long. V trimming: 1 base; J trimming: 3 bases; junction bases outside the gene matches: 3. Germline V CDR1 and CDR2: SGHRS, YFSETQ. The CDR3 region is CASSLIGTGDTGELFF. CDR3 bases: TGCGCCAGCAGCTTGATCGGGACAGGGGACACCGGGGAGCTGTTTTTT. Full variable domain (outside the CDR3, taken from reference TRBV5-1 and TRBJ2-2): KAGVTQTPRYLIKTRGQQVTLSCSPISGHRSVSWYQQTPGQGLQFLFEYFSETQRNKGNFPGRFSGRQFSNSRSEMNVSTLELGDSALYLCASSLIGTGDTGELFFGEGSRLTVL.

The chain employs TRBV20-1 and TRBJ1-5; D is uncertain. This CDR3 region has 15 residues. V was shortened by 0 bases and J by 5 bases, with 14 bases between the two germline ends. Germline CDR1 is DFQATT and CDR2 is SNEGSKA (reference sequence). CDR3 in DNA: TGCAGTGCTAGAGATTCAATGGGATCTGATCAGCCCCAGCATTTT. Amino acid sequence: CSARDSMGSDQPQHF.

In this sample, this clonotype turned up many times. V is TRBV24-1 and J is TRBJ2-1; D is possibly TRBD2 (6 bases). Trimming removed 3 bases at V and 7 bases at J, with 15 bases between. CDR1 is KGHDR and CDR2 is SFDVKD in the germline V gene. The CDR3 consists of 15 residues. The CDR3 DNA reads as TGTGCCACCAGTGATGGTATTGGGGGAGGTAATGAGCAGTTCTTC. This gives the protein CATSDGIGGGNEQFF.

This chain connects TRBV20-1 to TRBJ2-1; 9 positions agree with TRBD2. V was clipped by 1 base and J by 4 bases; unmatched bases: 11. Germline CDR1 is DFQATT and CDR2 is SNEGSKA (reference sequence). CDR3 length equals 17 residues. The DNA for the CDR3 is TGCAGTGCTAGAGCGTCTAGCGGGGCCGTCAAGTACAATGAGCAGTTCTTC. It is translated as CSARASSGAVKYNEQFF.

This chain links TRBV28 with TRBJ2-7, with 11 bases that match TRBD1. Germline V CDR1 and CDR2: MDHEN, SYDVKM. This CDR3 comprises 16 residues. The V segment lost 1 base and the J segment 4 bases; nucleotides outside the gene matches: 6. This CDR3 reads CASSLYGQGATYEQYF. The DNA of the CDR3 is TGTGCCAGCAGTTTATACGGACAGGGGGCGACATACGAGCAGTACTTC.

The table lists this clonotype with many counts. The chain uses TRBV7-3 and TRBJ2-3; the D is unclear. The germline V gene has CDR1 SGHTA and CDR2 FQGTGA. The CDR3 spans 15 residues. V dropped 2 bases and J dropped 1 base, with 10 bases sitting between them. In DNA form, the CDR3 reads TGTGCCAGCAGCTTAGTGGGTGCGGGCACAGATACGCAGTATTTT. Translated, it gives CASSLVGAGTDTQYF.

The table lists this clonotype with many counts. V gene TRBV7-2 combines with J gene TRBJ2-1; D not resolved. This CDR3 is built from 15 residues. Trimming pared 4 bases from V and 3 bases from J, leaving 13 bases between. Germline V gene lookup returns CDR1 SGHTA and CDR2 FQGNSA. CDR3: CASSSWAASYNEQFF. The CDR3, as DNA: TGTGCCAGCAGCTCCTGGGCCGCTAGCTACAATGAGCAGTTCTTC.

In its sample, this clonotype was seen a few times. CDR3 sequence reads: CASSLAAGAVENTEAFF. The CDR3 nucleotides are TGTGCCAGCAGCTTAGCGGCGGGGGCCGTGGAGAACACTGAAGCTTTCTTT. The chain recombines TRBV7-9 with TRBJ1-1, with D perhaps TRBD1 (6 bases). Trimming cost V 0 bases and J 1 base, with 15 bases left between them. Germline values: CDR1 SEHNR, CDR2 FQNEAQ (reference sequence). There are 17 residues in the CDR3.

This clonotype was detected many times. This chain joins TRBV7-2 and TRBJ1-6, with D perhaps TRBD1 (6 bases). Trimming took off 8 bases at V and 9 bases at J, with 14 bases between the two ends. The CDR3 runs to 13 residues. The germline gives CDR1 SGHTA, CDR2 FQGNSA. CDR3 sequence: CASAGQFASPLHF. The CDR3 DNA follows: TGTGCCAGCGCCGGACAGTTTGCTTCACCCCTCCACTTT.

The CDR3 spells CASSHGIRGERDEQFF. The CDR3, as DNA: TGCGCCAGCAGCCATGGAATAAGGGGCGAAAGAGATGAGCAGTTCTTC. The chain couples TRBV4-1 to TRBJ2-1, with D perhaps matching TRBD1 (5 bases). Germline V gene sequence: CDR1 MGHRA, CDR2 YSYEKL. This CDR3 comprises 16 residues. The V end was cut by 3 bases, the J end by 8 bases, with 20 bases between.

This chain uses TRBV6-2 or TRBV6-3 with TRBJ2-1, with TRBD2 identical over 11 bases. Germline CDR1 and CDR2: MNHEY and SVGEGT. Trimming at V came to 2 bases and at J to 9 bases, leaving 3 bases not matched to a gene. This CDR3 is built from 14 residues. The CDR3 DNA reads TGTGCCAGCAGTTACCGGCTAGCGGGGGGTGAGCAGTTCTTC. Translating it yields CASSYRLAGGEQFF.

The table lists this clonotype with many counts. This chain links TRBV7-2 with TRBJ1-5; no definite D call. CDR3 length: 12 residues. Trimming removed 1 base at V and 6 bases at J, with 4 bases between. Germline V CDR1 and CDR2: SGHTA, FQGNSA. For the CDR3, the DNA is TGTGCCAGCAGCTTAGATGGTCAGCCCCAGCATTTT. Amino acids: CASSLDGQPQHF.

The rearrangement uses TRBV20-1 and TRBJ1-2; D remains unclear. CDR3 size: 12 residues. The germline CDR1 and CDR2 sequences are DFQATT and SNEGSKA (reference sequence). Trimming stripped 4 bases from V and 0 bases from J, with 6 bases between. CDR3 sequence: CSAIWANYGYTF. The CDR3 bases are TGCAGTGCTATCTGGGCTAACTATGGCTACACCTTC.

J is TRBJ1-4 and V is TRBV24-1; no firm D call. Germline assignment: CDR1 KGHDR and CDR2 SFDVKD. This CDR3 is built from 12 residues. V lost 5 bases, J lost 10 bases, and 10 bases lay in between. CDR3: CATSGDSGKLFF. In DNA form, the CDR3 reads TGTGCCACCAGTGGGGATTCGGGAAAACTGTTTTTT.

This clonotype has at least ten counts. The rearrangement joins TRBV7-2 to TRBJ2-5; TRBD2 might be the D (5 bases). The germline V and J ends were trimmed by 5 bases and 5 bases, with 15 bases remaining between them. CDR1 SGHTA and CDR2 FQGNSA come from the germline V gene. The CDR3 covers 14 residues. CDR3: CASSRTGTGETQYF. The CDR3 DNA sequence: TGTGCCAGCAGCCGGACTGGCACGGGGGAGACCCAGTACTTC.

This clonotype was detected ten times or more. In DNA form, the CDR3 reads TGTGCCAGCAGTTTGTCTAGCGGAAACTACGAGCAGTACTTC. It is translated as CASSLSSGNYEQYF. The chain joins TRBV12-3 or TRBV12-4 to TRBJ2-7; 7 bases match TRBD2. The V segment lost 3 bases and the J segment 3 bases; nucleotides outside the gene matches: 5. The CDR3 extends over 14 amino acids.

The V call is TRBV12-3 or TRBV12-4, the J call TRBJ2-7; D ambiguous. V was pared by 3 bases and J by 2 bases, with 11 bases between. This CDR3 comprises 14 residues. This chain's CDR3 is CASSFRGDPYEQYF. The CDR3 DNA sequence: TGTGCCAGCAGTTTTCGAGGAGACCCCTACGAGCAGTACTTC.